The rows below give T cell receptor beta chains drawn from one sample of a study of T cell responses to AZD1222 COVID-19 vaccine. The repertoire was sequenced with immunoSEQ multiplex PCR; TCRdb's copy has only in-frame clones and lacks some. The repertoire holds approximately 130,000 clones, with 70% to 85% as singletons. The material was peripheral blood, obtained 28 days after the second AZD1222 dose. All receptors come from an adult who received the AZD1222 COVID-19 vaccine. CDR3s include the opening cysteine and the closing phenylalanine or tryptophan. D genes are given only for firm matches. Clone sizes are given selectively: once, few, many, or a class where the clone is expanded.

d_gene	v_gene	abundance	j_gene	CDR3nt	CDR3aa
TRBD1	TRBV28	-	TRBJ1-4	TGTGCCAGTCGGGACAGAAATAATGAAAAACTGTTTTTT	CASRDRNNEKLFF
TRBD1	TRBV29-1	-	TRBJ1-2	TGCAGCGCCCTGGACAGGAATTATGGCTACACCTTC	CSALDRNYGYTF
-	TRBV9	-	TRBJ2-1	TGTGCCAGCAGCGTAGGAACAGGTATGAATGAGCAGTTCTTC	CASSVGTGMNEQFF
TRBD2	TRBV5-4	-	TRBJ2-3	TGTGCCAGCAGTGGCGGGGGGGATATAGATACGCAGTATTTT	CASSGGGDIDTQYF
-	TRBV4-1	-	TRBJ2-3	TGCGCCAGCAGCCAAGATGGGCTAGCAGGCACAGATACGCAGTATTTT	CASSQDGLAGTDTQYF
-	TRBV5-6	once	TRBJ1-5	TGTGCCAGCAGCTTGGGTGGGGGGCCGGGACAGCCCCAGCATTTT	CASSLGGGPGQPQHF
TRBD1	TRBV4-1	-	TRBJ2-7	TGCGCCAGCAGCCAGAGCCCGGGACAGCCTGGCCACGAGCAGTACTTC	CASSQSPGQPGHEQYF
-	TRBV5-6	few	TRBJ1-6	TGTGCCAGCAGCTCGACCTTCGGGTATTCACCCCTCCACTTT	CASSSTFGYSPLHF
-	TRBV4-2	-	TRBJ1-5	TGTGCCAGCAGCCAAGGGGCCGATAGCAATCAGCCCCAGCATTTT	CASSQGADSNQPQHF
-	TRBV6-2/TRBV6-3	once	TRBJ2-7	TGTGCCAGCAGTTACGGGCACGGGGGCTACGAGCAGTACTTC	CASSYGHGGYEQYF
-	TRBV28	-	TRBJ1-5	TGTGCCAGCCGGGTCGTCGCCGACAATCAGCCCCAGCATTTT	CASRVVADNQPQHF
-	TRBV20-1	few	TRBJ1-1	TGCAGTCCACCAACGAACACTGAAGCTTTCTTT	CSPPTNTEAFF
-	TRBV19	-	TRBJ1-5	TGTGCCAGTAGTTTGACACAGGTGAGGGTTCAGCCCCAGCATTTT	CASSLTQVRVQPQHF
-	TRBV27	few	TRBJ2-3	TGTGCCAGCAGTTTATTGCGGGGAAGCACAGATACGCAGTATTTT	CASSLLRGSTDTQYF
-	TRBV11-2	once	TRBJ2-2	TGTGCCAGCAGCTCGGGTAGGAGGAGGAGCGGGGAGCTGTTTTTT	CASSSGRRRSGELFF